The 7 T cell receptor beta chains below were found in one sample sequenced in a study of a mutant IDH1 vaccine in newly diagnosed glioma. Here immunoSEQ multiplex PCR was the method, and the copy in TCRdb shows in-frame clones only, minus some. The table records around 59,000 clones, about 90% of them present only once. Sample time point: baseline, week 1 (first vaccination visit). Treatment described: pre-vaccination baseline after standard-of-care therapy. This specimen consisted of PBMCs, obtained from a glioma patient treated with radiotherapy, temozolomide or both. Receptors originate from a man between 45 and 60 years old with glioma.

V and J are TRBV7-9 and TRBJ2-2; the match to TRBD1 covers 7 bases. Germline lookup yields CDR1 SEHNR and CDR2 FQNEAQ (reference sequence). Trimming took 7 bases from V and 3 from J; bases not matched to a gene: 8. CDR3 length equals 15 residues. CDR3 DNA sequence: TGTGCCAGCACCAGGACAGGACTCGACACCGGGGAGCTGTTTTTT. Encoded protein: CASTRTGLDTGELFF.

The chain is built from TRBV20-1 and TRBJ1-1; no reliable D call. The V gene lost 6 bases and the J gene lost 4 bases, with 9 bases spanning the gap. In germline, CDR1 is DFQATT, CDR2 SNEGSKA (reference sequence). The CDR3 has 11 amino acids. CDR3: CSAAPTTEAFF. The CDR3 DNA is TGCAGTGCGGCCCCGACCACTGAAGCTTTCTTT.

This chain joins TRBV5-5 and TRBJ1-3; TRBD1 might be the D (5 bases). The germline V gene encodes CDR1 SGHKS and CDR2 YYEKEE (reference sequence). With 1 base removed from V and 1 base from J, the gap between germline ends came to 9 bases. This CDR3 spans 15 amino acids. The DNA for the CDR3 is TGTGCCAGCAGCTTGAGACAGCTTTCTGGAAACACCATATATTTT. This gives the protein CASSLRQLSGNTIYF.

V and J are TRBV5-1 and TRBJ2-4; D gene uncertain. Germline values: CDR1 SGHRS, CDR2 YFSETQ. The CDR3 has 17 amino acids. Trimming removed 0 bases from V and 0 bases from J, with 13 bases in between. CDR3 residues: CASSLADTESAKNIQYF. Here the CDR3 DNA reads TGCGCCAGCAGCTTGGCCGATACAGAATCAGCCAAAAACATTCAGTACTTC.

This chain links TRBV2 with TRBJ1-1, with D uncertain. Germline V lookup: CDR1 SNHLY, CDR2 FYNNEI. This CDR3 is 12 amino acids long. V lost 4 bases and J lost 3, with 6 bases in between. This chain's CDR3 is CASSAQYTEAFF. Written as DNA, the CDR3 is TGTGCCAGCAGTGCACAGTACACTGAAGCTTTCTTT.

This chain connects TRBV7-2 to TRBJ2-3, with 8 positions matching TRBD2. The J segment lost 2 bases and the V segment lost 4 bases, leaving 5 bases of the junction unmatched. Germline V gene data show CDR1 as SGHTA and CDR2 as FQGNSA. This CDR3 has 15 amino acids. CDR3 sequence (DNA): TGTGCCAGCAGCTGGCGCGGGGGGTACACAGATACGCAGTATTTT. Its protein is CASSWRGGYTDTQYF.

The chain carries TRBV11-2 and TRBJ2-7; 7 bases are shared with TRBD1. CDR1 and CDR2 from the germline V gene are SGHAT and FQNNGV. CDR3 length equals 14 residues. J gave up 7 bases and V 5 bases, and 11 bases lay outside the gene matches. The CDR3 spells CASSTQQGKVEQYF. The CDR3 coding sequence is TGTGCCAGCAGCACTCAACAGGGGAAGGTAGAGCAGTACTTC.